This T cell receptor beta chain emerged from a study of cytomegalovirus exposure and HLA in healthy donors. In this sample, this clone turned up once. Its antigen is unidentified. Study-wide results and caveats: Other equally common chains were less clonally expanded than HLA-associated TCR beta chains, a later analysis showed. Later analysis demonstrated an association between a missense DCLRE1C variant and TCR beta V- and J-gene trimming.

Donors showed nominal health when sampled, although they likely had unrecorded immune exposures. Germline-derived CDR1 and CDR2 are SSHAT and FNYEAQ (reference sequence). CDR3 length equals 15 residues. V trimming: 5 bases; J trimming: 7 bases; junction bases outside the gene matches: 5. PCR involved 60 Vbeta and 13 Jbeta primers. Measured with immunoSEQ multiplex PCR; TCRdb has only the in-frame clones, and not every one. The sample has about 250,000 clones; about four fifths are singletons. This sequence was found in a girl aged 2 to 9 in good health and CMV-seronegative. The sequenced material came from PBMCs. The V gene is TRBV7-7, the J gene TRBJ2-1; TRBD2 aligns across 13 bases. The CDR3 reads CASSRGTSGINEQFF. For the CDR3, the DNA is TGTGCCAGCAGCCGAGGGACTAGCGGGATAAATGAGCAGTTCTTC.